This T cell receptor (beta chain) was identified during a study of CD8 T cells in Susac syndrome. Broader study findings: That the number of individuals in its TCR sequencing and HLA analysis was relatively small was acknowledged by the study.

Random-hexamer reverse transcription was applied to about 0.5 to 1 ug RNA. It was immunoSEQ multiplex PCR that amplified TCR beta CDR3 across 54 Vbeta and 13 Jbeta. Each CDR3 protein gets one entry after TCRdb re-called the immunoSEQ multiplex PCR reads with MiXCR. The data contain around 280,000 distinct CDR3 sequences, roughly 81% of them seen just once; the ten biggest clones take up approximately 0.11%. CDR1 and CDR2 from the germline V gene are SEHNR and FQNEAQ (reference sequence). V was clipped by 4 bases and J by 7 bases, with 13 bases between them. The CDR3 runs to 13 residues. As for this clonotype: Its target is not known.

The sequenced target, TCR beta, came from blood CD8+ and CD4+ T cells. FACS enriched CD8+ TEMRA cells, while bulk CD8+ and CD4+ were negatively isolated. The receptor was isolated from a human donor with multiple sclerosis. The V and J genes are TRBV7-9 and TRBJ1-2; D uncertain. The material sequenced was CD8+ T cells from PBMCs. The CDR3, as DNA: TGTGCCAGCAGCTCCCCTCGGGAGGTTGGCTACACCTTC. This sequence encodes CASSSPREVGYTF.